This T cell receptor beta chain was profiled in a study of beta chain features in type 1 diabetes. General observations from the study: Significant though moderate, a shortening of TCRB CDR3s appeared in all four CD4+ subsets of Type 1 diabetes patients. A PCR bias possibly favoring shorter templates would apply equally to patients and controls. The naive, central memory and Treg TCRB repertoires showed an apparent similarity that was greater among patients than among healthy donors. Lower insertion and higher deletion counts appeared at VDJ junctions in type 1 diabetes patients.

This clone was seen a few times. Its antigen remains unknown. The same CDR3 is also encoded by other DNA sequences in this sample. The authors sorted CD4+ naive, central memory, regulatory and stem cell-like memory cells via CD45RO/CCR7/CD25/CD127/CD95/CD27. The CDR3 runs to 13 residues. V shed 4 bases and J shed 2 bases, with 10 bases lying between them. Per germline, CDR1 SGHRS and CDR2 YFSETQ. Sequenced material consisted of expressed TCRB transcripts (all of the isolated RNA was reverse transcribed). The assay was immunoSEQ multiplex PCR, and TCRdb's table has in-frame clones only and misses some. The sample has 500,000 to 850,000 clones, around 15% seen once.

This sequence was found in a man aged 18 to 35 with type 1 diabetes. Material for sequencing was naive CD4+ T cells from blood. The V call is TRBV5-1, the J call TRBJ2-7; D gene unclear. The CDR3 nucleotides read TGCGCCAGCAGCCCGGACGGAACCTACGAGCAGTACTTC. Translated, it gives CASSPDGTYEQYF.